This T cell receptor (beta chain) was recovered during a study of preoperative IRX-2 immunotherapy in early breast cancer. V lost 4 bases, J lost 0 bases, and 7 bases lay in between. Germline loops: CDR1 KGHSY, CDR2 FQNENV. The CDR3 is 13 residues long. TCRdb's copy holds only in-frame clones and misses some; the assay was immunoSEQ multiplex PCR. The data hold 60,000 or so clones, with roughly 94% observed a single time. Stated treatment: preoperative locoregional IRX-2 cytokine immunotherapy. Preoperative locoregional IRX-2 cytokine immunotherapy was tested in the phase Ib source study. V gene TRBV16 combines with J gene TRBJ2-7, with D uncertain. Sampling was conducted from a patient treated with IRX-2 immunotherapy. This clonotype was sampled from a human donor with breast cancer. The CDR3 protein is CASSRHPSYEQYF. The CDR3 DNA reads TGTGCCAGCAGCCGGCACCCCTCCTACGAGCAGTACTTC.